This T cell receptor beta chain stems from a study of cytomegalovirus exposure and HLA in healthy donors. Study-level background: Samples from HLA-typed donors yielded about 85 million unique TCRs in an early data release.

The V segment lost 4 bases and the J segment 3 bases; nucleotides outside the gene matches: 7. CDR1 is SGHDT and CDR2 is YYEEEE in the germline V gene. The CDR3 loop spans 15 amino acids. Primers for the PCR totalled 60 Vbeta and 13 Jbeta. Method: immunoSEQ multiplex PCR; TCRdb's copy keeps in-frame clones and lacks some. The table shows about 200,000 clones, with approximately 81% occurring only once. The specimen was PBMCs. The V and J genes are TRBV5-6 and TRBJ2-7; TRBD1 aligns across 10 bases. The clonotype comes from a young man in good health and CMV-seronegative. As DNA, the CDR3 is TGTGCCAGCAGCGCCGCCGGGACAGGGGTCTACGAGCAGTACTTC. Its translation is CASSAAGTGVYEQYF.